This TCR beta chain is drawn from a study of OX40 agonist ivuxolimab in advanced cancers. Study-wide background: Age averaged around 54 years (range roughly 23 to 79), and 82.7% were male. Over 30% of patients had received prior checkpoint inhibitor therapy.

This clone has a single count. Its antigen is not identified. Produced via immunoSEQ multiplex PCR; TCRdb's table is partial and in-frame only. The repertoire holds about 53,000 clones, with more than 70% as singletons. Broader study findings: At 0.1 to 3.0 mg/kg and by week 6, CD4+ and CD8+ T cells in the blood had expanded clonally.

The input for sequencing was CD4+ or CD8+ T cells sorted from blood, taken in a trial of the OX40 agonist ivuxolimab. The clonotype comes from an adult with an advanced solid tumor such as melanoma, head and neck, liver or kidney cancer.

For the CDR3, the DNA is TGCGCCAGCAGCCCCACAGGGGGAGATCGAAACACCATATATTTT. It specifies CASSPTGGDRNTIYF. The genes are TRBV5-1 and TRBJ1-3; TRBD1 matches at 8 bases. Germline CDR1 reads SGHRS; CDR2 reads YFSETQ. The trim removed 4 bases at V and 5 bases at J, leaving 8 bases unmatched. This CDR3 has 15 amino acids.